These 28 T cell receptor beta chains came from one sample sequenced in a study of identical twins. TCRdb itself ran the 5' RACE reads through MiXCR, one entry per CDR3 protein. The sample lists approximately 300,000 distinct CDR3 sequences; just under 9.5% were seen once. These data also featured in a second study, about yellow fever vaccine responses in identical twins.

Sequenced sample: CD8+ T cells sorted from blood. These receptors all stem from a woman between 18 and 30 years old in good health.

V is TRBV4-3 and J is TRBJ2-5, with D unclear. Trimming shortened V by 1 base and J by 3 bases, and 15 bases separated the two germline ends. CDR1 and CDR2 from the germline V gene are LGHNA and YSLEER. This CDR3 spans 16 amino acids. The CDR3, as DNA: TGCGCCAGCAGCCAAGGAGATCCGGGCCCGAAAGAGACCCAGTACTTC. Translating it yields CASSQGDPGPKETQYF.

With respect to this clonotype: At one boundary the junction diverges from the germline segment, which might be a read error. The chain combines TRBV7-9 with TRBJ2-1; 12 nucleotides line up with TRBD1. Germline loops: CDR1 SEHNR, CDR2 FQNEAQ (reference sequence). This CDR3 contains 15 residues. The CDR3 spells CASSLVGTGGLELFF. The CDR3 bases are TGTGCCAGCAGCTTAGTGGGGACAGGGGGCCTTGAGCTGTTCTTC.

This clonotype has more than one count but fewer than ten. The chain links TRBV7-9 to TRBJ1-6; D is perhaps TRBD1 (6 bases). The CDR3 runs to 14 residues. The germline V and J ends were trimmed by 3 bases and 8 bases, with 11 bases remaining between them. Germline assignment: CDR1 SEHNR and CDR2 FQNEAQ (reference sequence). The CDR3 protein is CASSLGGSDSPLHF. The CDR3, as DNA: TGTGCCAGCAGCTTGGGGGGCTCGGATTCACCCCTCCACTTT.

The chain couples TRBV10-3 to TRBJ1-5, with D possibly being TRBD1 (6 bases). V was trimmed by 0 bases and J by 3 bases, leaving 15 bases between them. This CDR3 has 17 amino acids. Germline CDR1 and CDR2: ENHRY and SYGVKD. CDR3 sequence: CAISESVWGADNQPQHF. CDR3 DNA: TGTGCCATCAGTGAGTCGGTATGGGGGGCTGACAATCAGCCCCAGCATTTT.

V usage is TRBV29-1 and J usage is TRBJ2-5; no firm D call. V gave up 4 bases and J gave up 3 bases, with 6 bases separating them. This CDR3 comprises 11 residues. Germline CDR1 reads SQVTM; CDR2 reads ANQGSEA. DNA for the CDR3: TGCAGCGTTGTTTTAGAAGAGACCCAGTACTTC. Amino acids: CSVVLEETQYF.

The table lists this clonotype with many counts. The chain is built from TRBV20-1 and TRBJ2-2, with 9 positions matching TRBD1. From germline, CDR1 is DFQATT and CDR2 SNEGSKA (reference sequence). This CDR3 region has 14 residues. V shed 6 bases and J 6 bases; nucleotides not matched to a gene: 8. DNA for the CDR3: TGCAGTGCCCCTCGACAGGGGGAGGCCGGGGAGCTGTTTTTT. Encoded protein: CSAPRQGEAGELFF.

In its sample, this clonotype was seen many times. The CDR3 sequence: CASSVPHSGTGVLTDTQYF. The DNA for the CDR3 is TGTGCCAGCAGCGTCCCCCACTCAGGGACAGGGGTCCTCACAGATACGCAGTATTTT. The chain has TRBV11-2 and TRBJ2-3; 10 nucleotides line up with TRBD1. J gave up 2 bases and V 5 bases, and 16 bases lay outside the gene matches. Germline CDR1 reads SGHAT; CDR2 reads FQNNGV. The CDR3 loop spans 19 amino acids. The whole variable domain, filled in from reference TRBV11-2 and TRBJ2-3, reads EAGVAQSPRYKIIEKRQSVAFWCNPISGHATLYWYQQILGQGPKLLIQFQNNGVVDDSQLPKDRFSAERLKGVDSTLKIQPAKLEDSAVYLCASSVPHSGTGVLTDTQYFGPGTRLTVL.

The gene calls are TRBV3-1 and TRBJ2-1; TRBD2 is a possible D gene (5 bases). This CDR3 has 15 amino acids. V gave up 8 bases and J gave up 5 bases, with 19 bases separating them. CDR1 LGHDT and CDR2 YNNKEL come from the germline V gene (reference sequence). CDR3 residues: CASGRVRTPDNEQFF. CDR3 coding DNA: TGTGCCAGCGGTCGCGTTAGGACTCCGGACAATGAGCAGTTCTTC.

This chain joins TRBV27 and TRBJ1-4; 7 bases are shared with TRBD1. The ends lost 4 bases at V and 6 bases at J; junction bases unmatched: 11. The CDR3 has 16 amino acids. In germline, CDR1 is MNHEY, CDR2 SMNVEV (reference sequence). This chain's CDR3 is CASSSHRGSRDEKLFF. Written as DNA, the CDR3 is TGTGCCAGCAGTTCCCACAGGGGATCTAGGGATGAAAAACTGTTTTTT.

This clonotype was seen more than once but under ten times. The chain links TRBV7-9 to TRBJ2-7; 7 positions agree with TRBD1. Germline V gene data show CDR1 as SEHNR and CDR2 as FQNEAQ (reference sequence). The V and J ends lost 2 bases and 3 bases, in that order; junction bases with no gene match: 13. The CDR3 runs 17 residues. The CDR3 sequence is CASSLPNPGTASYEQYF. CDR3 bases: TGTGCCAGCAGCTTACCGAACCCCGGGACAGCAAGCTACGAGCAGTACTTC.

CDR3 sequence reads: CASSIKTGFPPYF. The CDR3 nucleotides are TGTGCCAGTAGTATCAAAACAGGGTTTCCGCCGTACTTC. J is TRBJ2-7 and V is TRBV19; D perhaps matches TRBD1 (6 bases). This CDR3 contains 13 residues. In germline, CDR1 is LNHDA, CDR2 SQIVND (reference sequence). Trimming cost V 3 bases and J 12 bases, with 18 bases left between them.

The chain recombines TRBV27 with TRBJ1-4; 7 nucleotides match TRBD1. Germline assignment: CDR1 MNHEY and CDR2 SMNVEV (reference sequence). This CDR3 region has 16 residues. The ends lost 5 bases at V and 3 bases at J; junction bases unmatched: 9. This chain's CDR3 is CASSPQGGVSNEKLFF. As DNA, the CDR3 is TGTGCCAGCAGTCCCCAGGGGGGCGTATCTAATGAAAAACTGTTTTTT.

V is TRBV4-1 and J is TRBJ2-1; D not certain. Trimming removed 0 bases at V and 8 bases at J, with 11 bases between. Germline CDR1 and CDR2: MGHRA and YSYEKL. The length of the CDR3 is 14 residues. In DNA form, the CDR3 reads TGCGCCAGCAGCCAAGATATAGCCTCGGATGAGCAGTTCTTC. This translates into CASSQDIASDEQFF.

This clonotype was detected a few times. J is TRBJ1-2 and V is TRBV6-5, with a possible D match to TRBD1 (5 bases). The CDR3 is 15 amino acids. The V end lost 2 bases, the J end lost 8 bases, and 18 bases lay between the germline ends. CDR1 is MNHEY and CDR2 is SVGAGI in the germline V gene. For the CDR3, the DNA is TGTGCCAGCAGTTACCCCACCCGGGGAGGGGAAGGCTACACCTTC. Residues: CASSYPTRGGEGYTF.

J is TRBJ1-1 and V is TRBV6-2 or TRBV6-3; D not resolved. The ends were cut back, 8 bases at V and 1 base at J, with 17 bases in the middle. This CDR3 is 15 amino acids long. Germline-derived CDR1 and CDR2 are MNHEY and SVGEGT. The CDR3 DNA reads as TGTGCCAGCCGGGCTGAGACTAGGACGAACACTGAAGCTTTCTTT. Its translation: CASRAETRTNTEAFF.

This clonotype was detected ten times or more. The CDR3 DNA reads TGCAGTGCTAGAGGACAGGGGTCTAATGAAAAACTGTTTTTT. As protein: CSARGQGSNEKLFF. J is TRBJ1-4 and V is TRBV20-1; 8 bases are a match to TRBD1. The CDR3 is 14 residues long. The germline CDR1 and CDR2 sequences are DFQATT and SNEGSKA (reference sequence). The J segment lost 3 bases and the V segment lost 1 base, leaving 1 base of the junction unmatched.

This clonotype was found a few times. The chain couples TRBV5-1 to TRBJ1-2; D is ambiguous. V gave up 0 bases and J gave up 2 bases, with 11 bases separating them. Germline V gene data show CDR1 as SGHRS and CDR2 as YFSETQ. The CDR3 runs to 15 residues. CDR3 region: CASSLGSEGNYGYTF. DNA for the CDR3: TGCGCCAGCAGCTTGGGATCCGAGGGAAACTATGGCTACACCTTC. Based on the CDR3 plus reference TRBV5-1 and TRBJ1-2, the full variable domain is KAGVTQTPRYLIKTRGQQVTLSCSPISGHRSVSWYQQTPGQGLQFLFEYFSETQRNKGNFPGRFSGRQFSNSRSEMNVSTLELGDSALYLCASSLGSEGNYGYTFGSGTRLTVV.

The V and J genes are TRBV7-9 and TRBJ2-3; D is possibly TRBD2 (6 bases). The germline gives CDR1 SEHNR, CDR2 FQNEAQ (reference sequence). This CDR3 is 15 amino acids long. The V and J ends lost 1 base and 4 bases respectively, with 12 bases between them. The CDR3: CASSLVAAGADTQYF. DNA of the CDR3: TGTGCCAGCAGCTTAGTAGCGGCCGGGGCAGATACGCAGTATTTT.

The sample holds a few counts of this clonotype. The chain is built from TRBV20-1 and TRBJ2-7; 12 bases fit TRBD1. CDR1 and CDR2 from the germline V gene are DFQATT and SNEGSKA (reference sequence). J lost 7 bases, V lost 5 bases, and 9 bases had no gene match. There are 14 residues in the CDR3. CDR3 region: CSALPGQGAWEQYF. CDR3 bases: TGCAGTGCTCTACCGGGACAGGGGGCTTGGGAGCAGTACTTC.

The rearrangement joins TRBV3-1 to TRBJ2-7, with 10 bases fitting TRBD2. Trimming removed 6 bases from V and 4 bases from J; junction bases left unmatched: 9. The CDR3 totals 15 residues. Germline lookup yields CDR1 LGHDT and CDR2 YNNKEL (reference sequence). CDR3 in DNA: TGTGCCAGCAGTCACAGGACTAGCGGAGAGTACGAGCAGTACTTC. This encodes CASSHRTSGEYEQYF.

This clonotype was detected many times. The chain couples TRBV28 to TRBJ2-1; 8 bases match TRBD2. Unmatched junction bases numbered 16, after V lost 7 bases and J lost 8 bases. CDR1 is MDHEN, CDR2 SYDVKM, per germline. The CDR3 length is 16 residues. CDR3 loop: CASTSYPGGALDEQFF. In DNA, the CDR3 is TGTGCCAGCACCTCCTACCCGGGGGGGGCATTGGATGAGCAGTTCTTC.

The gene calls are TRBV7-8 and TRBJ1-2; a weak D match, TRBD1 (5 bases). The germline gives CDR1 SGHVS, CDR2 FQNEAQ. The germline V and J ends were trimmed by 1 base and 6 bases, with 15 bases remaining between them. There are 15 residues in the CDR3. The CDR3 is CASSLVTGTKHGYTF. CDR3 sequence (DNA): TGTGCCAGCAGCTTAGTTACCGGGACGAAACATGGCTACACCTTC.

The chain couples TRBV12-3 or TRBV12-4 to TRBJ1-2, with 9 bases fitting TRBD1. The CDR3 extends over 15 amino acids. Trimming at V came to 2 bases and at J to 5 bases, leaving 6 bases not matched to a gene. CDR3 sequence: CASSLSLDRGYGYTF. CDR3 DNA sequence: TGTGCCAGCAGTTTAAGTCTGGACAGGGGTTATGGCTACACCTTC.

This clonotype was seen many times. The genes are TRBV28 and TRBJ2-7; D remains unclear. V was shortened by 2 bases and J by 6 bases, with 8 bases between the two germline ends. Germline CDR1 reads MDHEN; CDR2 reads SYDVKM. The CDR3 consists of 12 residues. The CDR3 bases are TGTGCCAGCAGTTTAGGTTCATCCGAGCAGTACTTC. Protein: CASSLGSSEQYF.

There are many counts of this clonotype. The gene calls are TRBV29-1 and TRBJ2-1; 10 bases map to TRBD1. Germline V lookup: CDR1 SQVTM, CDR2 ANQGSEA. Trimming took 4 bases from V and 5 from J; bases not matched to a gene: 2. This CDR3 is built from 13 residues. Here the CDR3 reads CSVGQGADNEQFF. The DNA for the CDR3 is TGCAGCGTTGGACAGGGGGCTGACAATGAGCAGTTCTTC.

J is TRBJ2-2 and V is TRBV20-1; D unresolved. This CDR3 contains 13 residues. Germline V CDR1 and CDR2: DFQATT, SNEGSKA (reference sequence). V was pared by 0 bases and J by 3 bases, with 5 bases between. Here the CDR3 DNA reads TGCAGTGCTAGAGATCGGGACACCGGGGAGCTGTTTTTT. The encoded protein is CSARDRDTGELFF.

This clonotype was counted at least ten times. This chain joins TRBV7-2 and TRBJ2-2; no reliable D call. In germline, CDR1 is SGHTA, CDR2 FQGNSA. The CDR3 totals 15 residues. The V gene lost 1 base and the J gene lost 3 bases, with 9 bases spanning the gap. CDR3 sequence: CASSLEVGYTGELFF. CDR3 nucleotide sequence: TGTGCCAGCAGCTTAGAAGTTGGTTACACCGGGGAGCTGTTTTTT.

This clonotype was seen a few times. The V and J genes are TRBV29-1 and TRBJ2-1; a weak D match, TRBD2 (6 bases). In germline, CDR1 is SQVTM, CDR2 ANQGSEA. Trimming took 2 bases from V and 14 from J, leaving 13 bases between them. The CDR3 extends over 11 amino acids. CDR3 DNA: TGCAGCGTTGAACTCGGTGGCGGGGAGTTCTTC. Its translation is CSVELGGGEFF.